This T cell receptor (beta chain) emerged from a study of graft-versus-host responses after intestinal transplantation. Study results and limitations: GvH clone levels peaked in circulation, and this peak was associated with early post-transplant HvG declines. The authors found GvH clones in recipient marrow, some appearing first in ileum or blood.

Trimming cost V 5 bases and J 0 bases, with 8 bases left between them. The CDR3 sequence is 14 residues long. Germline V gene lookup returns CDR1 MNHEY and CDR2 SVGAGI. TCRdb's table, derived via immunoSEQ multiplex PCR, lists solely in-frame clones and lacks some. The data hold approximately 54,000 clones, with approximately 84% observed a single time. Remarks on this clone: The target antigen is unknown.

This receptor was obtained from a human donor who was the organ donor for an intestinal transplant. The input for sequencing was unstimulated CD4+ T cells sorted from spleen or lymph node cells, taken before transplant. This chain links TRBV6-5 with TRBJ1-5; a possible D gene is TRBD1 (5 bases). The CDR3 spells CASSAGGSNQPQHF. As DNA, the CDR3 is TGTGCCAGCAGTGCGGGGGGTAGCAATCAGCCCCAGCATTTT.